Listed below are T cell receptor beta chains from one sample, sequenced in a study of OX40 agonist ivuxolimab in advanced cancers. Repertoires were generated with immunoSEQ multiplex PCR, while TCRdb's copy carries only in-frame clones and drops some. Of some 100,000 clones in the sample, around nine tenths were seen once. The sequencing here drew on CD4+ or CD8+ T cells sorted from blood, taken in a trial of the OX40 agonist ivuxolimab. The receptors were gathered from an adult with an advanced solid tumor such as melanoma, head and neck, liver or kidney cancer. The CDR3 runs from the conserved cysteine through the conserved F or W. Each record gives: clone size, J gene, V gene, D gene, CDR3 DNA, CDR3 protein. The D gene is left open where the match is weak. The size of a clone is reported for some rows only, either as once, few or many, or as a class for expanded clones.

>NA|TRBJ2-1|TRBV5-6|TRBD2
TGTGCCAGCAGCCCGACGGGACTATACGAATCGAGTGAGCAGTTCTTC
CASSPTGLYESSEQFF
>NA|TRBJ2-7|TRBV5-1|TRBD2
TGCGCCAGCAGTGCACTAGGGACTAGCGGGAGGGTCGAGCAGTACTTC
CASSALGTSGRVEQYF
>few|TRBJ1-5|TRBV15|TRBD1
TGTGCCACCAGCAGAGGGGAAACAGGGGACCTATGGTATCAGCCCCAGCATTTT
CATSRGETGDLWYQPQHF
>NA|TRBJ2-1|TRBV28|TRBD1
TGTGCCAGTTTGACAGGGATGAACAATGAGCAGTTCTTC
CASLTGMNNEQFF
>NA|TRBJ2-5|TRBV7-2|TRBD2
TGTGCCAGCAGCCCCTCTAGCGGGAGCCAAGAGACCCAGTACTTC
CASSPSSGSQETQYF
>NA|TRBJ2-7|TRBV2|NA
TGTGCCAGCAGTGAAGGGGCCACCTACGAGCAGTACTTC
CASSEGATYEQYF
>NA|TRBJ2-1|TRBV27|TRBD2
TGTGCCAGCCACGGGACTAGCGACTACAATGAGCAGTTCTTC
CASHGTSDYNEQFF
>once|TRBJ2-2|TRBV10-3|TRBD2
TGTGCCACCGGGACTAGCGGGGGCACCGGGGAGCTGTTTTTT
CATGTSGGTGELFF
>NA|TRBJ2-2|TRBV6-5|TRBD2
TGTGCCAGCAGTTACGGGACTAGCCTCACCGGGGAGCTGTTTTTT
CASSYGTSLTGELFF
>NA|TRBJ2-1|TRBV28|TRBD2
TGTGCCAGCAGTTTATGGACTAGCGGGAGGAATGAGCAGTTCTTC
CASSLWTSGRNEQFF
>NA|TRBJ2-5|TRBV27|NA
TGTGCCAGCGACAGGCCACCTGACCCCCAAGAGACCCAGTACTTC
CASDRPPDPQETQYF
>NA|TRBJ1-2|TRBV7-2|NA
TGTGCCAGCAGCTTAGAAAGAGGCGGCTACACCTTC
CASSLERGGYTF
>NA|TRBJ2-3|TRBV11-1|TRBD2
TGTGCCAGCAGCTTAGGCGGGAGGACGACAGATACGCAGTATTTT
CASSLGGRTTDTQYF
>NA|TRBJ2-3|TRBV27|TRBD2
TGTGCCAGCAGTACAAAGGGACTAGTGGGAGATACGCAGTATTTT
CASSTKGLVGDTQYF
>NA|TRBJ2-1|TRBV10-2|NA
TGCGCCAGCAGTGTCGTCGGGACGAATGAGCAGTTCTTC
CASSVVGTNEQFF
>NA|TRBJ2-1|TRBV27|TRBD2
TGTGCCAGCAGTTTAAGGACTAGCGTCCCCGTGGGCAATGAGCAGTTCTTC
CASSLRTSVPVGNEQFF
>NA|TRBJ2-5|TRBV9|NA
TGTGCCAGCAGCCCCTACAGTGGGACCCAGTACTTC
CASSPYSGTQYF
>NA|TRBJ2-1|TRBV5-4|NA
TGTGCCAGCAGCTTTGGAGGGCTGAGCTCCTACAATGAGCAGTTCTTC
CASSFGGLSSYNEQFF
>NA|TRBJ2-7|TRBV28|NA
TGTGCCAGCAGACAACAGGCGTCTGTTGGGTACGAGCAGTACTTC
CASRQQASVGYEQYF
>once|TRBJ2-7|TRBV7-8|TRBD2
TGTGCCAGCAGCTTAATAGCGGGAGGGGAAGGGGGATACGAGCAGTACTTC
CASSLIAGGEGGYEQYF
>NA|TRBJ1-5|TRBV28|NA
TGTGCCAGCAGTTTATGGGAGGGCAATCAGCCCCAGCATTTT
CASSLWEGNQPQHF
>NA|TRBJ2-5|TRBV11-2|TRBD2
TGTGCCAGCAGCCGAGGGTATAGCGGGATTCGGGAGACCCAGTACTTC
CASSRGYSGIRETQYF
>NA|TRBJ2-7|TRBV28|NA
TGTGCCAGCAGTTTCGCAGGGTCCTACGAGCAGTACTTC
CASSFAGSYEQYF
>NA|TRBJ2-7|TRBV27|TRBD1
TGTGCCAGCAGCCAAGGACAGGGAACAACCTACGAGCAGTACTTC
CASSQGQGTTYEQYF
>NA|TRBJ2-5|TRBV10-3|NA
TGTGCCATCAGTGAGGCTGCTTCTAAAGCATCCGAGACCCAGTACTTC
CAISEAASKASETQYF
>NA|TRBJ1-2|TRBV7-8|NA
TGTGCCAGCAGCTTAGCTTCCAAGTATGGCTACACCTTC
CASSLASKYGYTF
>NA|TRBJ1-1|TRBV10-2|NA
TGCGCCAGCAGTGAGCTGCGTGAGGCCACTGAAGCTTTCTTT
CASSELREATEAFF
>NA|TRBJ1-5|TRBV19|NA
TGTGCCAGTAGTATCTCATCGGCGTCCCATGGCAATCAGCCCCAGCATTTT
CASSISSASHGNQPQHF
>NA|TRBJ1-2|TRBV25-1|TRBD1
TGTGCCAGCACTGCAGGGGGAGCTGGCTACACCTTC
CASTAGGAGYTF
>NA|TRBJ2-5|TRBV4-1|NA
TGCGCCAGCAGCTTTCAACGCCTAGCAGGGGAGACCCAGTACTTC
CASSFQRLAGETQYF
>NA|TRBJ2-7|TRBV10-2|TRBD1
TGCGCCAGCGGGGGAAAGGGACAGAAACTTTACGAGCAGTACTTC
CASGGKGQKLYEQYF
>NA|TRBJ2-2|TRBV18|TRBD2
TGTGCCAGCCGCGGGAGTGGAGGTTACACCGGGGAGCTGTTTTTT
CASRGSGGYTGELFF
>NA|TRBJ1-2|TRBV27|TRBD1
TGTGCCAGCAGTCTGACAAGGACAGGGGGGTACTATGGCTACACCTTC
CASSLTRTGGYYGYTF
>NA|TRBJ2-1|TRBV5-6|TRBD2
TGTGCCAGCAGCCTAGGACTAGCGGGAGTATCGAATGAGCAGTTCTTC
CASSLGLAGVSNEQFF
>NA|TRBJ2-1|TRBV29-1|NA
TGCAGCGTTGAAGATCAGGCAGGCACTACCAGAGACAATGAGCAGTTCTTC
CSVEDQAGTTRDNEQFF
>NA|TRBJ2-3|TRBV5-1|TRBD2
TGCGCCAGCAGCTTGAATGCGCCTAGCGGGAGCACAGATACGCAGTATTTT
CASSLNAPSGSTDTQYF
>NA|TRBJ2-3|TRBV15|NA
TGTGCCACCAGCAGTGGTGGCCGAGATACGCAGTATTTT
CATSSGGRDTQYF
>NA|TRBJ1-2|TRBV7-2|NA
TGTGCCAGCAGCTTAGAAGGGCAGGAGACGCATGGCTACACCTTC
CASSLEGQETHGYTF
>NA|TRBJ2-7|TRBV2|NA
TGTGCCAGCAGTACCCTCGGTGGCTACGAGCAGTACTTC
CASSTLGGYEQYF
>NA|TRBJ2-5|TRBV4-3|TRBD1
TGCGCCAGCAGCCGCGGTGGCAGGGGGACAGGGGAGACCCAGTACTTC
CASSRGGRGTGETQYF
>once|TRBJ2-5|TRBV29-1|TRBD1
TGCAGCGTTCAAGATGCAGGGGGTCGGGAGACCCAGTACTTC
CSVQDAGGRETQYF
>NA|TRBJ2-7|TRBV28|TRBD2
TGTGCCAGCAGTTTGCCCAGCGGGAGGGCGAGCTCCTACGAGCAGTACTTC
CASSLPSGRASSYEQYF
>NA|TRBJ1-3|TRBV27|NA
TGTGCCAGCAGTTCTAGGGGTTGGGGCTCTGGAAACACCATATATTTT
CASSSRGWGSGNTIYF
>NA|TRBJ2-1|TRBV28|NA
TGTGCCAGCAGTTTAGGTCAACCCTTATCCTACAATGAGCAGTTCTTC
CASSLGQPLSYNEQFF
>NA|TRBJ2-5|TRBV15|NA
TGTGCCACCAGCAGAGATACCGAGACCCAGTACTTC
CATSRDTETQYF
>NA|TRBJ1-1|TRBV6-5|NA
TGTGCCAGCAGTTACTCGACCCTGAACACTGAAGCTTTCTTT
CASSYSTLNTEAFF
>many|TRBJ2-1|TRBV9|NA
TGTGCCAGCAGCGTATCAGGAAAGTATGAGCAGTTCTTC
CASSVSGKYEQFF
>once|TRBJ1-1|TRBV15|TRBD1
TGTGCCACCAGCAGGCGACAGGGTAGGGGCACTGAAGCTTTCTTT
CATSRRQGRGTEAFF
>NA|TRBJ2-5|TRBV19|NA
TGTGCCAGTAGTATCGGTGCGCAAGAGACCCAGTACTTC
CASSIGAQETQYF
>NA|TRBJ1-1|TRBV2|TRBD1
TGTGCCAGCAGAAAATCCGACAGGGGGAACACTGAAGCTTTCTTT
CASRKSDRGNTEAFF
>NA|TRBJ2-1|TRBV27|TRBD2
TGTGCCAGCAGTTTAGCGACTAGCGGGGAGAAGCGGTTCTTC
CASSLATSGEKRFF
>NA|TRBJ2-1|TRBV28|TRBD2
TGTGCCAGCAGCAACCGACAAGCGGGAGTACGGTTCTTC
CASSNRQAGVRFF
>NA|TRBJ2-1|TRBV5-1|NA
TGCGCCAGCAGCTTGGGAGGAAGCAGAACCTACAATGAGCAGTTCTTC
CASSLGGSRTYNEQFF
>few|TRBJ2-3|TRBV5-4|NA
TGTGCCAGCAGCCCGCAGACTAGTAGCACAGATACGCAGTATTTT
CASSPQTSSTDTQYF
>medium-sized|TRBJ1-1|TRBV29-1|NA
TGCAGCGTTGTAATTGGCGTTGGCGCTGAAGCTTTCTTT
CSVVIGVGAEAFF